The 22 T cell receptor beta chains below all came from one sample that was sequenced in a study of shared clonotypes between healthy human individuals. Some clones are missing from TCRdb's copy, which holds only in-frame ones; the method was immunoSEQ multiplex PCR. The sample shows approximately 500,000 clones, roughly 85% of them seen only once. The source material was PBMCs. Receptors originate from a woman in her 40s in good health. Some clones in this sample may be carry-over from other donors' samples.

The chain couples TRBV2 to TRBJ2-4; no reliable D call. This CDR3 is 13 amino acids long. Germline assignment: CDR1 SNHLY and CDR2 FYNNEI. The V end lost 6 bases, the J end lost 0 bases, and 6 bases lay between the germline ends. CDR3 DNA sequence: TGTGCCAGCAGCTATCTAGCCAAAAACATTCAGTACTTC. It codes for CASSYLAKNIQYF.

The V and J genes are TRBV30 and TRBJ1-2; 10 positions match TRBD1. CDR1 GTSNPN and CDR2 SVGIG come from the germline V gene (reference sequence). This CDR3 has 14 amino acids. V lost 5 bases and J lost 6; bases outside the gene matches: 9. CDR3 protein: CAWGIGQGVHGYTF. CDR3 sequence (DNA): TGTGCCTGGGGGATCGGACAGGGGGTTCATGGCTACACCTTC.

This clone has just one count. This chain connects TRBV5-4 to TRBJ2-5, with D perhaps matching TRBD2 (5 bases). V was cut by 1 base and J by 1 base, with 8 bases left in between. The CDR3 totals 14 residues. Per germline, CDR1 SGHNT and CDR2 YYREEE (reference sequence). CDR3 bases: TGTGCCAGCAGCTTGAGCGGAGCCCAAGAGACCCAGTACTTC. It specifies CASSLSGAQETQYF.

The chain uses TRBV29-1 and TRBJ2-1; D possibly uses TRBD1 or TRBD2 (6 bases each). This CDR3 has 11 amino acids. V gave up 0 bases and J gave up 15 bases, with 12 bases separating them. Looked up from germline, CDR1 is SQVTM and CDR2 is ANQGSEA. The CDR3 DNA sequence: TGCAGCGTTGAAGAGGGGGGCTCCGGGTTCTTC. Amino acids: CSVEEGGSGFF.

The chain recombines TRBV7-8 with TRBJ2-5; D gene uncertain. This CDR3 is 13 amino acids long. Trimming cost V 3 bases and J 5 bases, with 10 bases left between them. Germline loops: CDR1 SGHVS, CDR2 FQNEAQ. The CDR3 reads CASSFAPRETQYF. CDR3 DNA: TGTGCCAGCAGCTTCGCCCCGAGGGAGACCCAGTACTTC.

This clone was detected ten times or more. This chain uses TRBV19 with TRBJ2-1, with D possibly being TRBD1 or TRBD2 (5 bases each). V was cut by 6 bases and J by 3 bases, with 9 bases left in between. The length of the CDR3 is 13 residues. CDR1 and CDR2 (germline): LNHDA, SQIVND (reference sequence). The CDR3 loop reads CASRGDLYNEQFF. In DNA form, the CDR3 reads TGTGCCAGTAGAGGGGACCTCTACAATGAGCAGTTCTTC.

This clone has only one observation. The CDR3 DNA sequence: TGTGCCAGTAGTACCCGACAGACAGATTACTATAGCAATCAGCCCCAGCATTTT. It yields the protein CASSTRQTDYYSNQPQHF. The chain joins TRBV19 to TRBJ1-5, with TRBD1 as a possible D gene (5 bases). The CDR3 sequence is 18 residues long. Per the germline V gene, CDR1 is LNHDA and CDR2 is SQIVND (reference sequence). V was clipped by 4 bases and J by 0 bases, with 19 bases between them.

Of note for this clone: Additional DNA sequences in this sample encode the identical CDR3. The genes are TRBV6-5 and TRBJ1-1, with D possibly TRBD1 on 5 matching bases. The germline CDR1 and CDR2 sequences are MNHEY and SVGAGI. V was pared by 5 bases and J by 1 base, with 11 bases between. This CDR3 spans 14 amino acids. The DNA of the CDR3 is TGTGCCAGCAGTCGGGGAGGGACGAACACTGAAGCTTTCTTT. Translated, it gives CASSRGGTNTEAFF.

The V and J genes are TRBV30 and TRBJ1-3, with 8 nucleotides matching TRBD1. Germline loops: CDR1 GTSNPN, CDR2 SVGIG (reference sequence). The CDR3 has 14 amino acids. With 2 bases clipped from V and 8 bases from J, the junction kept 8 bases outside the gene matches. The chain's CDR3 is CAWSPDRGGYTIYF. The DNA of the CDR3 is TGTGCCTGGAGTCCCGACAGGGGAGGTTACACCATATATTTT.

The CDR3 spells CASSLGRDRRSDTQYF. The CDR3 DNA follows: TGCGCCAGCAGCTTGGGACGGGACAGGAGGTCAGATACGCAGTATTTT. The chain employs TRBV5-1 and TRBJ2-3, with TRBD1 matching over 8 bases. The CDR3 sequence is 16 residues long. V was pared by 0 bases and J by 4 bases, with 7 bases of the junction left unmatched. Germline CDR1 reads SGHRS; CDR2 reads YFSETQ.

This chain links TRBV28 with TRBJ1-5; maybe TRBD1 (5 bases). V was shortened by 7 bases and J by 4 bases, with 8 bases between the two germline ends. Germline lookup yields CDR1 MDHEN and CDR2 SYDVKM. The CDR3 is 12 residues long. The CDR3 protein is CASMGPNQPQHF. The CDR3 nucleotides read TGTGCCAGCATGGGGCCAAATCAGCCCCAGCATTTT.

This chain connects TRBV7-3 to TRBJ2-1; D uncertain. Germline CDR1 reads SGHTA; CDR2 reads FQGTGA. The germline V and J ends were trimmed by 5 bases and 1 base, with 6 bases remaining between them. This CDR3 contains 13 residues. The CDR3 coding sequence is TGTGCCAGCAGCCCGCAATCCTACAATGAGCAGTTCTTC. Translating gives CASSPQSYNEQFF.

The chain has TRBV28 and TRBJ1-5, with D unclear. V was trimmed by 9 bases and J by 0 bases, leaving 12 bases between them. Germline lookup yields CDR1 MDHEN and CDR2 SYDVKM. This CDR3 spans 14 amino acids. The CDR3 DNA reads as TGTGCCAGTGTCCCGGTGGGTAGCAATCAGCCCCAGCATTTT. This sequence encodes CASVPVGSNQPQHF.

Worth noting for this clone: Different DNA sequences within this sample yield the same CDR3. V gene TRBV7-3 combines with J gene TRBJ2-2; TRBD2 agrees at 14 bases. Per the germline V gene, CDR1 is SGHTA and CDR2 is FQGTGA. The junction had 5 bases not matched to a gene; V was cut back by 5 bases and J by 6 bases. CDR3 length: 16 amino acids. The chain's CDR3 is CASSLGLAGGSGELFF. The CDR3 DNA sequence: TGTGCCAGCAGCCTAGGACTAGCGGGAGGCTCCGGGGAGCTGTTTTTT.

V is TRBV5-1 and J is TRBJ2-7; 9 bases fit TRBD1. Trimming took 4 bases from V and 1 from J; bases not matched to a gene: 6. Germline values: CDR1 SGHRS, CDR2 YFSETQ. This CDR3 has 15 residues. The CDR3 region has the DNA TGCGCCAGCAGCCCAGGGACAGGGCAGTCCTACGAGCAGTACTTC. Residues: CASSPGTGQSYEQYF.

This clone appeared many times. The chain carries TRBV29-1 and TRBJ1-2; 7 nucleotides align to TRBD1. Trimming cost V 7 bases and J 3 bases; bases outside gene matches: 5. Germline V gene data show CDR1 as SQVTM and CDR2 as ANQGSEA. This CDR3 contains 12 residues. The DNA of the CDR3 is TGCAGCGGACTCGGACAGGACTATGGCTACACCTTC. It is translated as CSGLGQDYGYTF.

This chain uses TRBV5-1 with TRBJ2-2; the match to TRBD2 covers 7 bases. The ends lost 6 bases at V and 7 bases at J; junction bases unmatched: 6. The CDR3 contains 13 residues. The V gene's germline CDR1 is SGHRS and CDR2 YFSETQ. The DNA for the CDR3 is TGCGCCAGCAAGGCGGGGGAGCACGGGGAGCTGTTTTTT. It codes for CASKAGEHGELFF.

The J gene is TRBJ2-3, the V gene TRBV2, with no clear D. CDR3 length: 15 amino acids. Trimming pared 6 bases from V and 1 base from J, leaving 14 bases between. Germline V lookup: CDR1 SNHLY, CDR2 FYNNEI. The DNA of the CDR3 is TGTGCCAGCAGCAGACCTACCTCGGGCACAGATACGCAGTATTTT. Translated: CASSRPTSGTDTQYF.

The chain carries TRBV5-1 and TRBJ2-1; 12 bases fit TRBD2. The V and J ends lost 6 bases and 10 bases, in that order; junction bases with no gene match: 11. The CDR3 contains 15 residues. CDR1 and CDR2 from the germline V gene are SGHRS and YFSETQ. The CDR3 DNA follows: TGCGCCAGCACCTTCGGACTAGCGGGATCTGACGAGCAGTTCTTC. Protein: CASTFGLAGSDEQFF.

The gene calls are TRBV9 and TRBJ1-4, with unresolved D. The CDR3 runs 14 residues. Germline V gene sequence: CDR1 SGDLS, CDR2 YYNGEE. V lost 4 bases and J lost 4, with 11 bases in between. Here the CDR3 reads CASSRDPGNEKLFF. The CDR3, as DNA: TGTGCCAGCAGCCGAGACCCGGGTAATGAAAAACTGTTTTTT.

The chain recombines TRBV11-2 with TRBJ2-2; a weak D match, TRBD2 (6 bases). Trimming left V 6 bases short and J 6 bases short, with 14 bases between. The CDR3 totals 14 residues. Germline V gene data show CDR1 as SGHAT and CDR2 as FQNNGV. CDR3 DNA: TGTGCCAGCAGTAAGGGTCCGGGAGCCGGGGAGCTGTTTTTT. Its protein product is CASSKGPGAGELFF.

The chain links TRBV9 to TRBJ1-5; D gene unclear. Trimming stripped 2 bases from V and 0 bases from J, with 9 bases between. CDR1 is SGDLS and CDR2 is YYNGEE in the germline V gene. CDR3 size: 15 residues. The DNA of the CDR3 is TGTGCCAGCAGCGTGACACCTTATAGCAATCAGCCCCAGCATTTT. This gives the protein CASSVTPYSNQPQHF.